This T cell receptor (beta chain) is from a study of blood T cell repertoires in COVID-19. Sequencing used immunoSEQ multiplex PCR; TCRdb keeps in-frame clones, though not all of them. Seen here are a few hundred thousand clones, over 75% observed once, and the top ten hold approximately 1.2%. Recovery meant two consecutive negative NP/OP PCR tests, professional clearance, or resolved symptoms. The source material was PBMCs or T cells enriched from blood (not recorded which). This clonotype originated in a man aged 25 to 45 who had recovered from COVID-19.

The CDR3 sequence is CASSLSAGGFNEQFF. In DNA, the CDR3 is TGTGCCAGCAGTTTAAGCGCGGGAGGGTTTAATGAGCAGTTCTTC. This chain uses TRBV27 with TRBJ2-1; the match to TRBD2 covers 9 bases. The CDR3 length is 15 residues. Trimming took 2 bases from V and 7 from J; bases not matched to a gene: 6. Germline CDR1 and CDR2: MNHEY and SMNVEV (reference sequence).